The rows below give T cell receptor beta chains drawn from one sample of a study of blood T cell repertoires in COVID-19. Here immunoSEQ multiplex PCR was the method, and the copy in TCRdb shows in-frame clones only, minus some. Found here are under 80,000 clones, approximately 83% of them singletons; the top ten hold roughly 43%. The sequenced sample consisted of peripheral blood. Receptor source: a man at least 80 years old with acute or convalescent COVID-19. CDR3s include the opening cysteine and the closing phenylalanine or tryptophan. The D gene is left open where the match is weak. A row's size may be missing; if present it is once, few, many or a size class.

TRBV7-2	TRBD1	TRBJ2-7	-	TGTGCCAGCAGTCTTACCGCGGACAGGGCCTCCTACGAGCAGTACTTC	CASSLTADRASYEQYF
TRBV5-1	TRBD2	TRBJ2-5	once	TGCGCCAGCAGCCTACGACTAGCGGGGGGGCTTTTGAACCAAGAGACCCAGTACTTC	CASSLRLAGGLLNQETQYF
TRBV10-3	-	TRBJ1-1	-	TGTGCCATCAGTCAGGTGAACACTGAAGCTTTCTTT	CAISQVNTEAFF
TRBV15	-	TRBJ2-3	once	TGTGCCACCAGCAGAGATCCAGGGGGCACAGATACGCAGTATTTT	CATSRDPGGTDTQYF
TRBV6-2/TRBV6-3	-	TRBJ1-5	-	TGTGCCAGCAGTTACTGGGCAGTCAATCAGCCCCAGCATTTT	CASSYWAVNQPQHF
TRBV6-5	-	TRBJ1-5	-	TGTGCCAGTCGAAACTCAGGTCGTAATCAGCCCCAGCATTTT	CASRNSGRNQPQHF
TRBV19	TRBD1	TRBJ2-1	-	TGTGCCAGTAGTGGAACAGGGGGATCATTCTACAATGAGCAGTTCTTC	CASSGTGGSFYNEQFF
TRBV19	-	TRBJ1-1	once	TGTGCCAGTAGCATACAGGGTCGGGGGACTGAAGCTTTCTTT	CASSIQGRGTEAFF
TRBV5-6	TRBD2	TRBJ2-1	-	TGTGCCAGCAGCTCAATGGTGGCTAGCGGGTCCTACAATGAGCAGTTCTTC	CASSSMVASGSYNEQFF
TRBV7-2	-	TRBJ1-3	-	TGTGCCAGCAGCCCGGTATATTCTGGAAACACCATATATTTT	CASSPVYSGNTIYF
TRBV7-9	TRBD1	TRBJ2-1	-	TGTGCCAGCAGCTTAGATCACGGACGGGACAGTGGCTCGGGTGAGCAGTTCTTC	CASSLDHGRDSGSGEQFF
TRBV5-1	TRBD1	TRBJ1-1	-	TGCGCCAGCAGCTTGGGGGTCTCAGGGGGCACTGAAGCTTTCTTT	CASSLGVSGGTEAFF
TRBV6-5	-	TRBJ2-7	-	TGTGCCAGCAGTCCACAGGTTCCCTCCTACGAGCAGTACTTC	CASSPQVPSYEQYF
TRBV5-6	-	TRBJ2-7	-	TGTGCCAGCAGCTCACGTGGAGGCAGCTACGAGCAGTACTTC	CASSSRGGSYEQYF
TRBV7-9	TRBD1	TRBJ2-5	-	TGTGCCAGCAGCACCACAGGGGAAGAGACCCAGTACTTC	CASSTTGEETQYF
TRBV19	-	TRBJ2-7	-	TGTGCCAGTAGTATCCAGGCAGGGTCCTACGAGCAGTACTTC	CASSIQAGSYEQYF
TRBV28	TRBD1	TRBJ1-2	-	TGTGCCAGCAGGACAGGGCCGCCGTCCTATGGCTACACCTTC	CASRTGPPSYGYTF
TRBV18	-	TRBJ2-7	-	TGTGCCAGCTCACCCACCGGGACACAGTTCGCCACTGGCGGCTACGAGCAGTACTTC	CASSPTGTQFATGGYEQYF
TRBV11-3	TRBD1	TRBJ2-3	-	TGTGCCAGCAGCTTAACCGACAGGGGGGGAACAGATACGCAGTATTTT	CASSLTDRGGTDTQYF
TRBV6-5	-	TRBJ2-1	-	TGTGCCAGCAGTTACGGGAGCGGTAATGAGCAGTTCTTC	CASSYGSGNEQFF
TRBV25-1	-	TRBJ1-4	-	TGTGCCAGCAGTGGAACAGGGCTGAGATGGGAAAAACTGTTTTTT	CASSGTGLRWEKLFF
TRBV28	-	TRBJ1-1	-	TGTGCCAGCAGTTCCGGGGGGACTGAAGCTTTCTTT	CASSSGGTEAFF
TRBV11-1	TRBD1	TRBJ1-1	-	TGTGCCAGCAGCTCCCGGGACAGGGGAAATGAAGCTTTCTTT	CASSSRDRGNEAFF